This TCR beta chain was sequenced in a study of Tregs in tolerant kidney transplant recipients. A word on this clone: The CDR3 end falls 3 residues outside the read, so it is completed with the germline J gene.

This CDR3 contains 16 residues. The V gene lost 6 bases and the J gene lost 6 bases, with 22 bases spanning the gap. The V gene's germline CDR1 is LNHDA and CDR2 SQIVND (reference sequence). TCRdb's copy holds only in-frame clones and misses some; the assay was immunoSEQ multiplex PCR. The sample totals some 30,000 clones. Recipients received nonmyeloablative bone marrow transplants from related graft donors, with transient mixed chimerism. The receptor's source is a human patient who received a combined kidney and bone marrow transplant. T cells may partly derive from the graft donor. This specimen consisted of CD4+ T cells from blood (PBMCs), obtained 24 months after the transplant. J is TRBJ2-3 and V is TRBV19; TRBD1 might be the D (5 bases). Partial CDR3 DNA: TGTGCCAGTAGCACTGACAGTGATGTGATCGGGGATACG. It is translated as CASSTDSDVIGDT. The full CDR3 is CASSTDSDVIGDTQYF.